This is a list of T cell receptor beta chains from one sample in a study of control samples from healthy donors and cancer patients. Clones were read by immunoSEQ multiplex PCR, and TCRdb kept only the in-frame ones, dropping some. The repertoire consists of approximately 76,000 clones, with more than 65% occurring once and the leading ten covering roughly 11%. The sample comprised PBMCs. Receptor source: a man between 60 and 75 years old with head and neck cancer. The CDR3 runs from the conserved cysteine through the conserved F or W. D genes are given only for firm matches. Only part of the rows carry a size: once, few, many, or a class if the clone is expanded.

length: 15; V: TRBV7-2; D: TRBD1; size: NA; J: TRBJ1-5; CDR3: CASSSQGDSNQPQHF; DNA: TGTGCCAGCAGCTCACAGGGGGATAGCAATCAGCCCCAGCATTTT
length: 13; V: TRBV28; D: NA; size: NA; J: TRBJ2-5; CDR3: CASRTTTQETQYF; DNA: TGTGCCAGCAGAACGACTACCCAAGAGACCCAGTACTTC
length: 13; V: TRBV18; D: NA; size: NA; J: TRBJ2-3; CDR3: CASSPSGPDTQYF; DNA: TGTGCCAGCTCACCATCGGGGCCAGATACGCAGTATTTT
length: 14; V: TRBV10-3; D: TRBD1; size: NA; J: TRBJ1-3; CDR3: CAISTDRAGNTIYF; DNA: TGTGCCATCAGCACAGACAGGGCAGGAAACACCATATATTTT
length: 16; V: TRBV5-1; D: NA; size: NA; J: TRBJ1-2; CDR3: CASSLATGRNNYGYTF; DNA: TGCGCCAGCAGCCTAGCCACGGGACGGAATAACTATGGCTACACCTTC
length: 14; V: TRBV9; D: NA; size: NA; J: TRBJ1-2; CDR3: CASSVGVGAGGYTF; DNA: TGTGCCAGCAGCGTAGGTGTAGGGGCGGGAGGCTACACCTTC
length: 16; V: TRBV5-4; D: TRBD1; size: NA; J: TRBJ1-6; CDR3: CASSPTGQGAHSPLHF; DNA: TGTGCCAGCAGCCCAACGGGACAGGGGGCGCATTCACCCCTCCACTTT
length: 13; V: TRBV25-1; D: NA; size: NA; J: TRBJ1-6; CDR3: CASSLAVNSPLHF; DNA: TGTGCCAGCAGTCTGGCAGTGAATTCACCCCTCCACTTT
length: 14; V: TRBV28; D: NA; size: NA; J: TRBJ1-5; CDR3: CASSPGGEAQPQHF; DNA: TGTGCCAGCAGCCCCGGGGGGGAGGCTCAGCCCCAGCATTTT
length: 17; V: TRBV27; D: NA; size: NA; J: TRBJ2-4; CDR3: CASSLHGGSLAKNIQYF; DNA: TGTGCCAGCAGTTTACATGGGGGATCCCTCGCCAAAAACATTCAGTACTTC
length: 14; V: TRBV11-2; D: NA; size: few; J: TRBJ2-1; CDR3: CASSLGAGRNEQFF; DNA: TGTGCCAGCAGCTTAGGGGCAGGTAGAAATGAGCAGTTCTTC
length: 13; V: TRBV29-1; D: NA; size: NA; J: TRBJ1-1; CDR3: CSVGRQTYTEAFF; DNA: TGCAGCGTTGGTCGGCAGACGTACACTGAAGCTTTCTTT
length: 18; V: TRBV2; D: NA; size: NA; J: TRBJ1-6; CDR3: CASSEAPFRVTYNSPLHF; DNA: TGTGCCAGCAGTGAAGCCCCTTTCCGAGTAACCTATAATTCACCCCTCCACTTT
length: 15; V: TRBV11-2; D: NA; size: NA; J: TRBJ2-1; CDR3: CASSPINDPSYEQFF; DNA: TGTGCCAGCAGCCCTATCAATGACCCCTCCTATGAGCAGTTCTTC
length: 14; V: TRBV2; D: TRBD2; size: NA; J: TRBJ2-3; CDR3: CASQTAGGADTQYF; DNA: TGTGCCAGCCAGACAGCGGGAGGAGCAGATACGCAGTATTTT
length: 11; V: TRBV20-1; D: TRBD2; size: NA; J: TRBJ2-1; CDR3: CSARGTSGPFF; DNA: TGCAGTGCTAGAGGGACTAGCGGTCCATTCTTC
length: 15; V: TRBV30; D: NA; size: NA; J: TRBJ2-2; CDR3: CAIGQGPSNTGELFF; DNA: TGTGCCATAGGGCAGGGTCCGTCGAACACCGGGGAGCTGTTTTTT
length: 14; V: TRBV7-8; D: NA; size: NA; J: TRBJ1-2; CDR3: CASSLAMPGKGYTF; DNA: TGTGCCAGCAGCTTAGCGATGCCAGGGAAGGGGTACACCTTC
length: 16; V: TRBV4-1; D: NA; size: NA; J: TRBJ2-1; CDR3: CASSQLDILSYNEQFF; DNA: TGCGCCAGCAGCCAACTGGACATTCTCTCCTACAATGAGCAGTTCTTC
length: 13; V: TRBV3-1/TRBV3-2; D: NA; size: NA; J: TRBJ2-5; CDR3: CASRFMGEETQYF; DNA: TGTGCCAGCAGGTTTATGGGGGAAGAGACCCAGTACTTC
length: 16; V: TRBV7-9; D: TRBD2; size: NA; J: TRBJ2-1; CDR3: CASSPGLADTGDEQFF; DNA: TGTGCCAGCAGCCCAGGACTAGCGGACACGGGCGATGAGCAGTTCTTC
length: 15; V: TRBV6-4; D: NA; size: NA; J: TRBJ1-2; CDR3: CASSDSARGNYGYTF; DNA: TGTGCCAGCAGTGACTCGGCCAGGGGAAACTATGGCTACACCTTC
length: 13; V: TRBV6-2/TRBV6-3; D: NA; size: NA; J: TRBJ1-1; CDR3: CASSYPGQLEAFF; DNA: TGTGCCAGCAGTTACCCGGGCCAGCTTGAAGCTTTCTTT